Given below is one TCR beta chain in context. Individuals drawn from 24 US areas were roughly 18 to 95 years old. Clinical history as reported by participants underpinned cohort assignment. Method: immunoSEQ multiplex PCR; TCRdb's copy keeps in-frame clones and lacks some. The profile shows around 330,000 clones, more than 75% of them singletons. This entry comes from a study of blood T cell repertoires in COVID-19. The V and J ends lost 2 bases and 3 bases respectively, with 5 bases between them. The CDR3 contains 13 residues. The germline gives CDR1 KGHSH, CDR2 LQKENI. This chain links TRBV18 with TRBJ1-5; unclear D gene. The TCR was taken from a man between 60 and 75 years old who had recovered from COVID-19. Specimen: PBMCs or T cells enriched from blood (not recorded which). CDR3 sequence (DNA): TGTGCCAGCTCACCAGGGCCCAATCAGCCCCAGCATTTT. This codes for CASSPGPNQPQHF.